This T cell receptor beta chain was found in a study of cytomegalovirus exposure and HLA in healthy donors. Findings and caveats of the study: Later on, an analysis tied over 15,000 TCR beta sequences to HLA alleles at 0.05 false discovery rate. In a later analysis, HLA-associated beta chains showed higher expansion and lower generation probabilities than comparable chains. Later analysis associated a missense DCLRE1C variant with TCR beta V- and J-gene trimming.

With 60 Vbeta and 13 Jbeta primers, the PCR was carried out. Sequencing used immunoSEQ multiplex PCR; TCRdb keeps in-frame clones, though not all of them. The top ten hold roughly 2.7% of the sample, which has approximately 92,000 clones, 69% seen once. Each of the donors was a healthy bone marrow donor. Looked up from germline, CDR1 is MGHRA and CDR2 is YSYEKL. The CDR3 has 14 residues. V was cut by 0 bases and J by 3 bases, with 6 bases left in between. In the case of this clone: Its antigen is not identified.

Sequences were obtained from PBMCs. The receptor was derived from a man aged 45-65 years in good health and CMV-seronegative. V usage is TRBV4-1 and J usage is TRBJ1-3; no firm D call. Here the CDR3 reads CASSQERFGNTIYF. CDR3 in DNA: TGCGCCAGCAGCCAAGAGAGGTTTGGAAACACCATATATTTT.